This TCR beta chain was captured by sequencing in a study of vaccination effects on CD4 cells after COVID-19. Study-level points and caveats: Marked clonal contraction was seen late after vaccination (in both infection- and vaccine-induced clones).

The CDR3 covers 15 residues. Trimming left V 1 base short and J 0 bases short, with 8 bases between. CDR1 is SGHAT, CDR2 FQNNGV, per germline. The method was immunoSEQ multiplex PCR; TCRdb's version includes in-frame clones alone and lacks a portion of them. The sample lists about 43,000 clones, 70% to 80% occurring once. A word on this clone: The antigen is undetermined.

ViraFEST assay sequencing came after antigen-specific CD4+ T cells were expanded with viral peptide pools. Subsequent to a culture period of more than 9 days, CD4+ T cells were isolated. Recipients of the vaccine had no prior SARS-CoV-2 infection and negative nucleocapsid antibodies. Culturing of a few million PBMC per well took place with approximately 9.3 IU/ml IL-2 and approximately 9.1 ug/ml peptides. Researchers swapped half the medium for IL-2 medium on both days 3 and 7. Source: CD4+ T cells from PBMCs cultured with SARS-CoV-2 spike peptides, taken before COVID-19 vaccination. The sequence was collected from a human donor who received a COVID-19 vaccine. The V and J genes are TRBV11-2 and TRBJ2-3; D remains unclear. The CDR3 DNA reads as TGTGCCAGCAGCTTAGTGGCGTTAAGCACAGATACGCAGTATTTT. Encoded protein: CASSLVALSTDTQYF.